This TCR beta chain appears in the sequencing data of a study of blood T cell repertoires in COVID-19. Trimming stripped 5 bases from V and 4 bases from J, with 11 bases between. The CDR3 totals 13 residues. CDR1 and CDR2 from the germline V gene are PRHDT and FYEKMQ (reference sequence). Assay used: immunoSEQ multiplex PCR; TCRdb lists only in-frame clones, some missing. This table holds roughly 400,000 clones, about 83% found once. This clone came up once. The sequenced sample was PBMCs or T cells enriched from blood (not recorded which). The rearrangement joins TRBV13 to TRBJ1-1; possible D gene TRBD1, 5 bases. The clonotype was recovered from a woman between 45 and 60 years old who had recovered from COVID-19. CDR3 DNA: TGTGCCAGCAGCCCGCGCGGGGGCACTGAAGCTTTCTTT. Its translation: CASSPRGGTEAFF.